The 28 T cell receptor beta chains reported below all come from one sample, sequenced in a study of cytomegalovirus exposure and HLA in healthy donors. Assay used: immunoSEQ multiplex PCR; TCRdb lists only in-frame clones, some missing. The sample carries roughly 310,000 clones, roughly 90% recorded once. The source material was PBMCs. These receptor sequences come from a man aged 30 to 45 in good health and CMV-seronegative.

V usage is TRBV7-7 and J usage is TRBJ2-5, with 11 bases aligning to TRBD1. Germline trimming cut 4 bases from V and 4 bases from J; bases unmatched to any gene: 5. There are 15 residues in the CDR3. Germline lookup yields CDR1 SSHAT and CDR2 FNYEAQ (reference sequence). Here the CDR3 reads CASSSRTGGTETQYF. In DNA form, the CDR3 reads TGTGCCAGCAGCTCCCGGACAGGGGGCACAGAGACCCAGTACTTC.

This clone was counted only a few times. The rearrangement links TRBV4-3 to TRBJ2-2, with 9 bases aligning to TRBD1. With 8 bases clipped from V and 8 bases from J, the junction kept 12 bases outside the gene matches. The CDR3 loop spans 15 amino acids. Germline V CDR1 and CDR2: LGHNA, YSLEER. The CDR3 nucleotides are TGCGCCAGCTCCAACGGGGACAGGGTAACGGGGGAGCTGTTTTTT. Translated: CASSNGDRVTGELFF.

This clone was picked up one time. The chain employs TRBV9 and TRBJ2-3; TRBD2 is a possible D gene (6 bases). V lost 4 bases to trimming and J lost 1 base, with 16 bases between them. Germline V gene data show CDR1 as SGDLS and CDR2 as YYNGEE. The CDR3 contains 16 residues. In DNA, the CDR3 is TGTGCCAGCAGCCCCCGCTACTCGGGGGGCACAGATACGCAGTATTTT. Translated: CASSPRYSGGTDTQYF.

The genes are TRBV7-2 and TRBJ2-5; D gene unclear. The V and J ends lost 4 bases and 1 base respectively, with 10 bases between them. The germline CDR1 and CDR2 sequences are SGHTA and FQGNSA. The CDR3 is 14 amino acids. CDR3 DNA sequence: TGTGCCAGCAGCTCCCCCCGGTCCCAAGAGACCCAGTACTTC. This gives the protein CASSSPRSQETQYF.

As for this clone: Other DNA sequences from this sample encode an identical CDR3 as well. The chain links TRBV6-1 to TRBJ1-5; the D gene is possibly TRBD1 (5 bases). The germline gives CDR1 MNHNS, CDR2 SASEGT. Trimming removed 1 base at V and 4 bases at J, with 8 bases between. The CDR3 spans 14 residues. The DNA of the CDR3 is TGTGCCAGCAGTGAAGTGGCAGGGAATCAGCCCCAGCATTTT. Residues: CASSEVAGNQPQHF.

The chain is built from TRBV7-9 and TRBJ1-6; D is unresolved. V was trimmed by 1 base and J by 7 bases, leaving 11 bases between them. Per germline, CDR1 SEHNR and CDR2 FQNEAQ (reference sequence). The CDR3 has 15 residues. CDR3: CASSLGELSNSPLHF. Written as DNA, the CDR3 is TGTGCCAGCAGCTTAGGAGAACTGAGCAATTCACCCCTCCACTTT.

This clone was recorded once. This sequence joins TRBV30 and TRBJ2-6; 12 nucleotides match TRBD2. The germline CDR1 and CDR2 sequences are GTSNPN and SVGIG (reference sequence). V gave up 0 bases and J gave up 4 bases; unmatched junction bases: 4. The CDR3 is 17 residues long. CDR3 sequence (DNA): TGTGCCTGGAGTGTACGACTAGCGGGGGCCGGGGCCAACGTCCTGACTTTC. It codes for CAWSVRLAGAGANVLTF.

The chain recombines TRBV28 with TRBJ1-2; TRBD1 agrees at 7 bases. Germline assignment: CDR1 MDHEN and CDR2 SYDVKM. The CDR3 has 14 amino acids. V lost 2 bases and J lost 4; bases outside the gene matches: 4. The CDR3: CASSLGDRAYGYTF. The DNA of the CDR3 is TGTGCCAGCAGTTTAGGAGACAGGGCCTATGGCTACACCTTC.

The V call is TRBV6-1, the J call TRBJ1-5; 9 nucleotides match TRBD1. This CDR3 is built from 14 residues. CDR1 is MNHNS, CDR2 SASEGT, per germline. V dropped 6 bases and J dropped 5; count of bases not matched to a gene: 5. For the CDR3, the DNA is TGTGCCAGCAGCGACAGGGGGAGTTATCAGCCCCAGCATTTT. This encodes CASSDRGSYQPQHF.

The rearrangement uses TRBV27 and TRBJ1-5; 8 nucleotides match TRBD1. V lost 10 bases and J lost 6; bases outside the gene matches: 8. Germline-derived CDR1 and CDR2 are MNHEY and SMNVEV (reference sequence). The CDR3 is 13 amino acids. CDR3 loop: CATGQGMGQPQHF. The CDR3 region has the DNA TGTGCCACCGGACAGGGAATGGGTCAGCCCCAGCATTTT.

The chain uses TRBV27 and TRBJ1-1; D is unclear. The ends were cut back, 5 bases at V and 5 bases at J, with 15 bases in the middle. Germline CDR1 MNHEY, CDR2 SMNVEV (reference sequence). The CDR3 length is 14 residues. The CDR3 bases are TGTGCCAGCAGTAACACGGGTGGAGCGACTGAAGCTTTCTTT. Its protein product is CASSNTGGATEAFF.

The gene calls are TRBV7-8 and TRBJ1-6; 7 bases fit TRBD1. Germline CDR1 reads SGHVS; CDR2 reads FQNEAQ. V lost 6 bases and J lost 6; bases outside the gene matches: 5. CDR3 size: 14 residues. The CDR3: CASSLRDSNSPLHF. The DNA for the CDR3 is TGTGCCAGCAGTCTCCGGGACAGTAATTCACCCCTCCACTTT.

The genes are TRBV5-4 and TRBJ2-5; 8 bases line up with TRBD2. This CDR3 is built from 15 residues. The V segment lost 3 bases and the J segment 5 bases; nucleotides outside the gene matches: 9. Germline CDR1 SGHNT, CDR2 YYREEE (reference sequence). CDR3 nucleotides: TGTGCCAGCAGCTCGGGGGGACTAGGTGGGGAGACCCAGTACTTC. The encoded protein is CASSSGGLGGETQYF.

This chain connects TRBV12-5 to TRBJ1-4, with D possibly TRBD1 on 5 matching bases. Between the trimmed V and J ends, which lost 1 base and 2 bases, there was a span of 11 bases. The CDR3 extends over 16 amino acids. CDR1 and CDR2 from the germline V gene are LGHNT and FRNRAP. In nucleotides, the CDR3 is TGTGCTAGTGGTTTGGAACAGCAGGGTACTAATGAAAAACTGTTTTTT. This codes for CASGLEQQGTNEKLFF.

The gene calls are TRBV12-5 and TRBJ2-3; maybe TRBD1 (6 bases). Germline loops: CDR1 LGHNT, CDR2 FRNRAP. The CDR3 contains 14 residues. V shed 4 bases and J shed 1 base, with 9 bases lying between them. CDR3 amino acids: CASGSGHGTDTQYF. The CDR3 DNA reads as TGTGCTAGTGGTTCGGGACACGGCACAGATACGCAGTATTTT.

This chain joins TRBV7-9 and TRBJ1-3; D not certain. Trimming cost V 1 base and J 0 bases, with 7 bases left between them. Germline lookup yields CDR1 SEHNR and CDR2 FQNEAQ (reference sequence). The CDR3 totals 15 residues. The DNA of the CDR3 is TGTGCCAGCAGCTTAGTACAAGTCTCTGGAAACACCATATATTTT. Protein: CASSLVQVSGNTIYF.

In DNA, the CDR3 is TGCGCCAGCAGTGACCCTAGCGGCACAGGCACAGATACGCAGTATTTT. Translating gives CASSDPSGTGTDTQYF. V and J are TRBV10-1 and TRBJ2-3; 7 nucleotides match TRBD2. The CDR3 has 16 amino acids. Losses at the gene ends were 3 bases for V and 1 base for J; bases not matched to a gene: 7. Germline-derived CDR1 and CDR2 are WNHNN and SYGVQD (reference sequence).

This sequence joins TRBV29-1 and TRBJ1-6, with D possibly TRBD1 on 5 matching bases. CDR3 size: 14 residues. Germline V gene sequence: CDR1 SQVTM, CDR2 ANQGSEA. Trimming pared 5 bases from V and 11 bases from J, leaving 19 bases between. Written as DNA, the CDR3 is TGCAGCGTTAAGACGGAGGCTTCGGGGGCACCCCTCCACTTT. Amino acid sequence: CSVKTEASGAPLHF.

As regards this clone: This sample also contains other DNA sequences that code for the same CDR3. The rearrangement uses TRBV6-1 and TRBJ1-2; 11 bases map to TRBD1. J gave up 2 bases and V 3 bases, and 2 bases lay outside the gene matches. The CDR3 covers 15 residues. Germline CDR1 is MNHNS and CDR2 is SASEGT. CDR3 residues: CASSERTGGNYGYTF. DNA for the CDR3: TGTGCCAGCAGTGAGAGGACAGGGGGCAACTATGGCTACACCTTC.

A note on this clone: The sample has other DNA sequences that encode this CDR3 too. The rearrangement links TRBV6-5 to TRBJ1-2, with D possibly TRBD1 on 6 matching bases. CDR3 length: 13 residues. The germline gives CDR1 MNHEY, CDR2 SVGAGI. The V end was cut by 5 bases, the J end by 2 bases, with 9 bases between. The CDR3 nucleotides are TGTGCCAGCAGTACAGGGACAAACTATGGCTACACCTTC. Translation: CASSTGTNYGYTF.

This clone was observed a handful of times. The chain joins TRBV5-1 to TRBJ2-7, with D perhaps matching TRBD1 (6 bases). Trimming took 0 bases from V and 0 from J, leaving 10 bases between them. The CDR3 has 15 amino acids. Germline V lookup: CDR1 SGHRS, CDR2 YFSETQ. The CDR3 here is CASSLEDSSSYEQYF. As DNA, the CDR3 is TGCGCCAGCAGCTTGGAGGACAGCAGCTCCTACGAGCAGTACTTC.

This chain's CDR3 is CASSSIGTGETDTQYF. CDR3 in DNA: TGCGCCAGCAGCTCGATTGGGACAGGGGAAACAGATACGCAGTATTTT. The gene calls are TRBV5-1 and TRBJ2-3; 10 positions agree with TRBD1. V gave up 3 bases and J gave up 3 bases; unmatched junction bases: 7. CDR1 is SGHRS and CDR2 is YFSETQ in the germline V gene. This CDR3 region has 16 residues.

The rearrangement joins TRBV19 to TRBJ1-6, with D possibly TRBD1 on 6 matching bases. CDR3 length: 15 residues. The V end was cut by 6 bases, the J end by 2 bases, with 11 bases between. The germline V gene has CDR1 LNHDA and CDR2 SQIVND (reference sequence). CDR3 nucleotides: TGTGCCAGTAGAAACGACAGGACCTATAATTCACCCCTCCACTTT. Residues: CASRNDRTYNSPLHF.

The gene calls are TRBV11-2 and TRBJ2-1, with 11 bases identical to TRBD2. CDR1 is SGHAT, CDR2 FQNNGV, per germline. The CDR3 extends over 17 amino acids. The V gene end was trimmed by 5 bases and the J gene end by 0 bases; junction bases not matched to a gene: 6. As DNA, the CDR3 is TGTGCCAGCAGCCCTCTAGCGGGGGGAAGCTCCTACAATGAGCAGTTCTTC. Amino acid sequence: CASSPLAGGSSYNEQFF.

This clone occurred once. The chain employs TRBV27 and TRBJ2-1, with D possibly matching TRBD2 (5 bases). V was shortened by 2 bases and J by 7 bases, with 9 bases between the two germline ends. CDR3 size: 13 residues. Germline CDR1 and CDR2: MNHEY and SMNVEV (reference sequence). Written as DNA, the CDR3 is TGTGCCAGCAGTTTAGCTAGCAGAAATGAGCAGTTCTTC. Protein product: CASSLASRNEQFF.

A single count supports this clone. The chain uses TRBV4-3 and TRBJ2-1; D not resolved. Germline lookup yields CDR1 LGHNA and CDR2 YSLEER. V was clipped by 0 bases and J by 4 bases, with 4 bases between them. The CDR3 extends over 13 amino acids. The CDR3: CASSQDSYNEQFF. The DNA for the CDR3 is TGCGCCAGCAGCCAAGACAGTTACAATGAGCAGTTCTTC.

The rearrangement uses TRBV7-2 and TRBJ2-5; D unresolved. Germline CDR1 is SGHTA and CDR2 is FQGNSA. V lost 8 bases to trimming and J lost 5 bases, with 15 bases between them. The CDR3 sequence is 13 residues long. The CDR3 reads CASRQAPRETQYF. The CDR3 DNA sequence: TGTGCCAGCCGACAAGCCCCTCGGGAGACCCAGTACTTC.

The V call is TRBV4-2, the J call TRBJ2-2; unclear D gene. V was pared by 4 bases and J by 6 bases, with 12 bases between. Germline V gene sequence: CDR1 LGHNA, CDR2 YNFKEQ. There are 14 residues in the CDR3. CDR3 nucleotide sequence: TGTGCCAGCAGCCCCCTAGAAGGCTCCGGGGAGCTGTTTTTT. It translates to CASSPLEGSGELFF.